This TCR beta chain was obtained from a study of Ad26.COV2.S vaccination and SARS-CoV-2 variants. Treatment here: approximately 18 received Ad26.COV2.S at low or high dose, single or two shots; roughly five received placebo; per-sample allocation not given. Day 63 following the first vaccine or placebo injection was when the samples were taken. CDR3 length: 16 amino acids. V shed 2 bases and J 4 bases; nucleotides not matched to a gene: 4. Germline V CDR1 and CDR2: SGHTA, FQGNSA. TCRdb's table, derived via immunoSEQ multiplex PCR, lists solely in-frame clones and lacks some. The table shows about 390,000 clones, with 80% to 95% occurring only once.

This receptor was taken from a person between 18 and 60 years old who received the Ad26.COV2.S COVID-19 vaccine or a placebo. The chain employs TRBV7-2 and TRBJ2-3; 12 nucleotides agree with TRBD2. The input for sequencing was peripheral blood, taken in a trial of Ad26.COV2.S vaccine versus placebo. The CDR3 loop reads CASSLLAGGPADTQYF. As DNA, the CDR3 is TGTGCCAGCAGCTTACTAGCGGGGGGGCCCGCAGATACGCAGTATTTT.